The 11 T cell receptor beta chains below all came from one sample that was sequenced in a study of T cell responses to AZD1222 COVID-19 vaccine. The assay was immunoSEQ multiplex PCR, and TCRdb's table has in-frame clones only and misses some. The table has 150,000 or so clones, roughly nine tenths seen once. This specimen was peripheral blood, taken on day 0 of AZD1222 vaccination. The source is an adult in good health.

The V and J genes are TRBV7-2 and TRBJ2-5, with a possible D match to TRBD1 (6 bases). The CDR3 contains 13 residues. Looked up from germline, CDR1 is SGHTA and CDR2 is FQGNSA. V was pared by 6 bases and J by 3 bases, with 11 bases between. This CDR3 is CASRDWTEETQYF. In nucleotides, the CDR3 is TGTGCCAGCAGAGATTGGACAGAAGAGACCCAGTACTTC.

The chain employs TRBV7-2 and TRBJ2-5; no definite D call. The V end lost 5 bases, the J end lost 2 bases, and 15 bases lay between the germline ends. The CDR3 is made up of 15 amino acids. Germline V gene data show CDR1 as SGHTA and CDR2 as FQGNSA. This chain's CDR3 is CASSPPAARQETQYF. The CDR3 nucleotides read TGTGCCAGCAGCCCCCCCGCTGCGCGGCAAGAGACCCAGTACTTC. Complete variable domain (other parts from reference TRBV7-2 and TRBJ2-5): GAGVSQSPSNKVTEKGKDVELRCDPISGHTALYWYRQSLGQGLEFLIYFQGNSAPDKSGLPSDRFSAERTGGSVSTLTIQRTQQEDSAVYLCASSPPAARQETQYFGPGTRLLVL.

The V and J genes are TRBV6-5 and TRBJ1-3, with D maybe TRBD1 (6 bases). The CDR3 loop spans 15 amino acids. Germline V gene data show CDR1 as MNHEY and CDR2 as SVGAGI. Trimming stripped 0 bases from V and 4 bases from J, with 10 bases between. The CDR3 protein is CASSYSTGTGNTIYF. Here the CDR3 DNA reads TGTGCCAGCAGTTACTCTACAGGGACGGGAAACACCATATATTTT.

The chain combines TRBV7-3 with TRBJ2-2, with 9 bases matching TRBD2. V dropped 5 bases and J dropped 1; count of bases not matched to a gene: 8. The CDR3 covers 17 residues. From germline, CDR1 is SGHTA and CDR2 FQGTGA. CDR3 DNA sequence: TGTGCCAGCAGCCCCAGGGTAGCGGGAGAGAACACCGGGGAGCTGTTTTTT. It yields the protein CASSPRVAGENTGELFF.

The J gene is TRBJ2-5, the V gene TRBV5-1; 9 positions agree with TRBD2. Per germline, CDR1 SGHRS and CDR2 YFSETQ. The V and J ends lost 4 bases and 2 bases, in that order; junction bases with no gene match: 6. The CDR3 covers 15 residues. In nucleotides, the CDR3 is TGCGCCAGCAGCCCATTCCTAGCGGGACAAGAGACCCAGTACTTC. It translates to CASSPFLAGQETQYF.

J is TRBJ1-6 and V is TRBV7-8; no firm D call. Trimming shortened V by 5 bases and J by 10 bases, and 15 bases separated the two germline ends. The CDR3 runs to 14 residues. From germline, CDR1 is SGHVS and CDR2 FQNEAQ. CDR3 in DNA: TGTGCCAGCAGCGCGAGGTGGTTCGACTCACCCCTCCACTTT. Translating gives CASSARWFDSPLHF. The complete variable domain, with remaining parts taken from reference TRBV7-8 and TRBJ1-6, reads GAGVSQSPRYKVAKRGQDVALRCDPISGHVSLFWYQQALGQGPEFLTYFQNEAQLDKSGLPSDRFFAERPEGSVSTLKIQRTQQEDSAVYLCASSARWFDSPLHFGNGTRLTVT.

This chain uses TRBV7-2 with TRBJ2-1; D might be TRBD2 (5 bases). Germline V gene sequence: CDR1 SGHTA, CDR2 FQGNSA. The CDR3 is made up of 16 amino acids. V was cut by 2 bases and J by 8 bases, with 19 bases left in between. CDR3 sequence: CASSLTPWLALDEQFF. The CDR3 DNA follows: TGTGCCAGCAGCTTAACCCCCTGGCTAGCTCTGGATGAGCAGTTCTTC.

The genes are TRBV6-5 and TRBJ2-7, with 7 bases aligning to TRBD1. CDR3 length: 13 amino acids. The germline gives CDR1 MNHEY, CDR2 SVGAGI. The V and J ends lost 6 bases and 1 base, in that order; junction bases with no gene match: 3. The CDR3 reads CASRRTGSYEQYF. The DNA of the CDR3 is TGTGCCAGCAGGAGGACAGGTTCCTACGAGCAGTACTTC.

This sequence joins TRBV19 and TRBJ1-4; D is ambiguous. Germline CDR1 LNHDA, CDR2 SQIVND (reference sequence). This CDR3 comprises 14 residues. V lost 3 bases and J 8 bases, leaving 13 bases between the germline ends. CDR3 residues: CASSMDLQGEKLFF. CDR3 in DNA: TGTGCCAGTAGTATGGACCTCCAAGGGGAAAAACTGTTTTTT.

The gene calls are TRBV18 and TRBJ1-1; no clear D gene. Trimming pared 5 bases from V and 4 bases from J, leaving 11 bases between. Germline V lookup: CDR1 KGHSH, CDR2 LQKENI. The CDR3 totals 13 residues. CDR3 DNA: TGTGCCAGCTCAGACGGACTGGGCACTGAAGCTTTCTTT. Amino acids: CASSDGLGTEAFF. Drawing the rest from reference TRBV18 and TRBJ1-1, the complete variable domain is NAGVMQNPRHLVRRRGQEARLRCSPMKGHSHVYWYRQLPEEGLKFMVYLQKENIIDESGMPKERFSAEFPKEGPSILRIQQVVRGDSAAYFCASSDGLGTEAFFGQGTRLTVV.

The V gene is TRBV12-5, the J gene TRBJ2-5; D is unclear. Germline loops: CDR1 LGHNT, CDR2 FRNRAP. V lost 0 bases and J 6 bases, leaving 23 bases between the germline ends. The CDR3 has 18 residues. Here the CDR3 DNA reads TGTGCTAGTGGTTTGGTACCTGACGGACGTCCAGGTCCCCAGACCCAGTACTTC. It yields the protein CASGLVPDGRPGPQTQYF. The variable domain in full, completed from reference TRBV12-5 and TRBJ2-5, reads DARVTQTPRHKVTEMGQEVTMRCQPILGHNTVFWYRQTMMQGLELLAYFRNRAPLDDSGMPKDRFSAEMPDATLATLKIQPSEPRDSAVYFCASGLVPDGRPGPQTQYFGPGTRLLVL.